The T cell receptor beta chain under discussion was sequenced for a study of Tregs in tolerant kidney transplant recipients (dated by TCRdb to the late 2010s). Context from the whole study: Before combined kidney and bone marrow transplantation, this study identified donor-specific regulatory T cells using TCRbeta sequencing and then followed those same cells after transplant.

In regard to this clone: The antigen it recognizes is unknown. The input lacks base qualities; no much larger clone sits a single base away.

Overall study results and their limits: PCR primers changed over time for some patients, so nucleotide-level comparison across those patients' samples was not possible. The most biologically relevant and donor-specific TCRbeta repertoire appeared to be identified by expanding Tregs with activated donor B cells. Biological reproducibility was not examined directly, but technical replication error appeared to be minimal. The study was limited by small patient numbers, and the findings need validation in larger populations and under other immunosuppression protocols. Donor-specific Treg expansion exceeded global Treg expansion in tolerant patients, suggesting antigen-driven rather than nonspecific expansion.

Including the terminal cysteine and phenylalanine, the CDR3 comprises 16 residues. The kept DNA is CDR3 alone, 48 bases in frame from the first base. According to the germline V gene, CDR1 reads SGHVS and CDR2 reads FNYEAQ. The germline ends are 9 bases apart after V is trimmed by 0 bases and J by 0 bases. For TCRbeta CDR3 sequencing, genomic DNA from the sorted cells was extracted using the QIAGEN DNeasy Blood and Tissue Kit. High-throughput TCRbeta CDR3 sequencing was carried out commercially through immunoSEQ, with PCR amplification with bias correction and internal controls included. As for how the authors treated the data: Unique productive TCRbeta sequences were defined by CDR3 nucleotide sequence where primers matched, otherwise by CDR3 amino acid sequence with Vbeta and Jbeta genes. As a correction for sorting error, sequences shared between sorted populations at a frequency ratio of 2:1 or less were discarded, and the remaining shared sequences were assigned to the higher population. Sequences were defined as donor-reactive when expanded at least 5-fold in CFSE-low cells versus unstimulated cells and present at a frequency of at least 0.01% in CFSE-low cells. Jensen-Shannon divergence, calculated on the top 100 TCRbeta sequences ranked by frequency, was used to quantify repertoire divergence. For samples with multiple sequencing runs, sorting error was corrected in each run separately before the runs were combined. Sourced from immuneACCESS, this table was stored by TCRdb with only in-frame sequences that have V and J called. A share of the clones is absent; for the studies checked, an unresolved V gene accounts for under half, and the remainder has no known explanation. V and J calls and clone size are given by that table; D and trimming were obtained from the DNA. The sample records roughly 70,000 clones, 80% to 90% of which are singletons. The ten biggest clones cover about 3.8% of the sample.

The time point label, as the study defines it: 6 months after combined kidney and bone marrow transplant. Related donors were used in the transplants with nonmyeloablative bone marrow transplantation, and mixed chimerism was transient in the human trials. Thawed PBMCs were FACS-sorted into unstimulated Tregs (CD4+CD25+CD127-), CD4+ non-Tregs (CD4+CD25-), CD4 cells and CD8 cells. The patients were a handful of recipients of combined kidney and bone marrow transplants from the ITN036ST trial, and samples were available only for these trial subjects. Healthy control blood was processed by Ficoll density gradient to PBMCs and cryopreserved; patient PBMCs were collected before and after transplant.

The source of this sequence is a human patient who received a combined kidney and bone marrow transplant. After a transplant, some T cells may be the graft donor's own cells. Sample: CD4+ T cells from blood (PBMCs), taken 6 months after the transplant. Recombination linked TRBV7-6 to TRBJ1-3; TRBD1 is a possible D gene, resting on 5 matching bases. The nucleotide sequence is TGTGCCAGCAGCTTAGCATCGACAGTCTCTGGAAACACCATATATTTT. It translates to CASSLASTVSGNTIYF.